This is a list of T cell receptor beta chains from one sample in a study of blood T cell repertoires in COVID-19. Assay used: immunoSEQ multiplex PCR; TCRdb lists only in-frame clones, some missing. This sample has about 290,000 clones, with about 82% found just once. Sequenced material: peripheral blood. The source of these receptors is a woman aged 45-65 years with active or convalescent COVID-19. Both conserved end residues are part of each CDR3. A D gene is named only where the DNA matches it firmly. A clone size is listed for some rows: how often the clone was seen (once, few, many), or a class if it is expanded.

many,TRBJ2-1,TRBD2,TRBV13,CASSLSRSGGSNNEQFF,TGTGCCAGCAGCTTATCCCGTAGCGGGGGATCCAACAATGAGCAGTTCTTC
.,TRBJ1-2,.,TRBV2,CASRTDSNYGYTF,TGTGCCAGCAGGACAGACTCTAACTATGGCTACACCTTC
.,TRBJ2-2,.,TRBV15,CATSRQDTGELFF,TGTGCCACCAGCCGCCAGGACACCGGGGAGCTGTTTTTT
.,TRBJ2-7,TRBD1,TRBV10-3,CAISRDRAVAYEQYF,TGTGCCATCAGCCGCGACAGGGCCGTTGCCTACGAGCAGTACTTC
.,TRBJ1-6,.,TRBV12-5,CASGLVQGAGLLSYNSPLHF,TGTGCTAGTGGTTTGGTACAGGGCGCAGGGTTATTGTCCTATAATTCACCCCTCCACTTT
.,TRBJ1-5,.,TRBV4-1,CASSLQGSNQPQHF,TGCGCCAGCAGCCTCCAGGGTAGCAATCAGCCCCAGCATTTT
.,TRBJ1-1,.,TRBV5-4,CASSFPGNTEAFF,TGTGCCAGCAGCTTCCCAGGGAACACTGAAGCTTTCTTT
.,TRBJ1-1,.,TRBV15,CATSRDLGGTEAFF,TGTGCCACCAGCAGAGATTTGGGGGGGACTGAAGCTTTCTTT
.,TRBJ2-3,.,TRBV19,CASSIVVVGQGNTDTQYF,TGTGCCAGTAGTATAGTTGTTGTGGGGCAGGGGAACACAGATACGCAGTATTTT
.,TRBJ2-3,TRBD2,TRBV30,CAWQPAGPDTQYF,TGTGCCTGGCAGCCAGCGGGACCGGATACGCAGTATTTT
.,TRBJ2-1,TRBD1,TRBV28,CASSLSGTGGRYEQFF,TGTGCCAGCAGTTTATCTGGGACAGGGGGCCGGTATGAGCAGTTCTTC
.,TRBJ2-1,TRBD2,TRBV3-1/TRBV3-2,CASSRRVAGEGAYNEQFF,TGTGCCAGCAGCCGCCGGGTAGCGGGAGAGGGCGCCTACAATGAGCAGTTCTTC
.,TRBJ1-2,.,TRBV5-1,CASSLGGIPNYGYTF,TGCGCCAGCAGCTTGGGTGGCATCCCTAACTATGGCTACACCTTC
.,TRBJ2-5,.,TRBV5-4,CASSPGGYQETQYF,TGTGCCAGCAGCCCGGGTGGGTACCAAGAGACCCAGTACTTC
many,TRBJ1-2,.,TRBV5-1,CASSFSQGYGYTF,TGCGCCAGCAGCTTTTCGCAGGGGTATGGCTACACCTTC
.,TRBJ1-5,.,TRBV7-8,CASSSTGSDSNQPQHF,TGTGCCAGCAGCTCTACAGGGTCGGATAGCAATCAGCCCCAGCATTTT
.,TRBJ2-5,.,TRBV30,CAWSAFEETQYF,TGTGCCTGGAGTGCCTTTGAAGAGACCCAGTACTTC
.,TRBJ2-3,TRBD1,TRBV30,CAWSVRGRTLDTQYF,TGTGCCTGGAGTGTAAGGGGGCGTACTTTGGATACGCAGTATTTT
.,TRBJ1-2,.,TRBV7-9,CASSLAVGGGNYGYTF,TGTGCCAGCAGCTTAGCTGTCGGGGGAGGAAACTATGGCTACACCTTC
.,TRBJ2-7,.,TRBV5-1,CASSLGTSKSYEQYF,TGCGCCAGCAGCTTGGGAACATCGAAATCCTACGAGCAGTACTTC
.,TRBJ1-2,.,TRBV25-1,CASRGPGGMDGYTF,TGTGCCAGCAGGGGTCCGGGGGGCATGGACGGCTACACCTTC
.,TRBJ1-2,TRBD1,TRBV3-1/TRBV3-2,CASSPGTAANYGYTF,TGTGCCAGCAGCCCGGGGACAGCAGCTAACTATGGCTACACCTTC
.,TRBJ1-3,.,TRBV7-9,CASSLGLSSSGNTIYF,TGTGCCAGCAGCTTAGGTCTTTCTAGCTCTGGAAACACCATATATTTT
.,TRBJ1-4,TRBD1,TRBV28,CASRKQGAYEKLFF,TGTGCCAGCAGAAAACAGGGGGCATATGAAAAACTGTTTTTT
.,TRBJ1-2,TRBD1,TRBV19,CASSIRQGENRGPDGYTF,TGTGCCAGTAGTATTCGGCAGGGGGAGAACAGGGGGCCCGATGGCTACACCTTC
.,TRBJ1-5,.,TRBV10-3,CAISESVSGNQPQHF,TGTGCCATCAGTGAATCGGTAAGCGGCAATCAGCCCCAGCATTTT
.,TRBJ1-3,.,TRBV6-5,CASVTDRSGNTIYF,TGTGCCAGTGTGACAGACCGCTCTGGAAACACCATATATTTT
.,TRBJ2-7,TRBD2,TRBV30,CACLLPGGYEQYF,TGTGCCTGTCTCCTTCCGGGGGGCTACGAGCAGTACTTC
.,TRBJ2-5,.,TRBV21-1,CASSKEDRDETQYF,TGTGCCAGCAGCAAGGAGGACAGGGACGAGACCCAGTACTTC
.,TRBJ2-5,TRBD2,TRBV5-4,CASSSGTSGRIKETQYF,TGTGCCAGCAGCTCCGGGACTAGCGGGAGGATCAAAGAGACCCAGTACTTC
.,TRBJ2-1,TRBD2,TRBV11-3,CASSSTGLAGFPIGCEQFF,TGTGCCAGCAGCTCCACCGGACTAGCGGGATTCCCCATAGGATGCGAGCAGTTCTTC
.,TRBJ1-5,.,TRBV21-1,CASTTGLSDQPQHF,TGTGCCAGCACCACAGGGCTTAGCGATCAGCCCCAGCATTTT
.,TRBJ1-1,.,TRBV12-5,CASGTGNTEAFF,TGTGCTAGTGGTACAGGGAACACTGAAGCTTTCTTT
.,TRBJ2-2,.,TRBV5-1,CASSLVPQEGSTGELFF,TGCGCCAGCAGCTTGGTCCCCCAGGAAGGAAGCACCGGGGAGCTGTTTTTT
once,TRBJ1-2,TRBD1,TRBV28,CASSYFGPTGGDYGYTF,TGTGCCAGCAGTTATTTCGGGCCGACAGGGGGAGACTATGGCTACACCTTC
.,TRBJ2-6,.,TRBV7-2,CASSLVGTRGSGANVLTF,TGTGCCAGCAGCTTAGTAGGGACACGAGGCTCTGGGGCCAACGTCCTGACTTTC
once,TRBJ2-4,TRBD2,TRBV5-1,CASRLSGLQNIQYF,TGCGCCAGCAGGCTATCGGGACTACAAAACATTCAGTACTTC
.,TRBJ1-2,.,TRBV19,CASTPREARWGGYTF,TGTGCCAGTACTCCTAGGGAGGCCCGCTGGGGTGGCTACACCTTC
once,TRBJ1-2,.,TRBV28,CASSSPSTVNYGYTF,TGTGCCAGCAGTTCCCCGAGCACAGTTAACTATGGCTACACCTTC
.,TRBJ2-1,TRBD1,TRBV19,CASSGPDRVNEQFF,TGTGCCAGTAGCGGACCGGACAGGGTCAATGAGCAGTTCTTC
.,TRBJ1-2,TRBD1,TRBV2,CASSGDRVFMGYTF,TGTGCCAGCAGTGGAGACAGGGTCTTTATGGGCTACACCTTC
.,TRBJ2-1,.,TRBV6-5,CASLRLGDNEQFF,TGTGCCAGCCTTCGCCTAGGGGACAATGAGCAGTTCTTC
.,TRBJ2-7,TRBD2,TRBV5-1,CASSTGGEGEQYF,TGCGCCAGCAGCACGGGAGGGGAGGGCGAGCAGTACTTC
.,TRBJ1-5,.,TRBV9,CASSVGQGNQPQHF,TGTGCCAGCAGCGTGGGGCAGGGCAATCAGCCCCAGCATTTT
few,TRBJ2-7,.,TRBV7-2,CASSLQRSYEQYF,TGTGCCAGCAGCTTACAGCGCTCCTACGAGCAGTACTTC
.,TRBJ1-6,.,TRBV18,CASSPGGKESPLHF,TGTGCCAGCTCACCGGGGGGAAAAGAATCACCCCTCCACTTT
.,TRBJ2-3,.,TRBV6-5,CASSYFGSTDTQYF,TGTGCCAGCAGTTACTTCGGGAGCACAGATACGCAGTATTTT